This TCR beta chain was documented in a study of shared clonotypes between healthy human individuals (dated by TCRdb to 2018 to 2020). With respect to the entire study: The cohort comprised two women and a few men aged 18 to 49 years. For each donor, three plates each were used for CD4 naive and CD4 memory, two plates were used for CD8 naive, and one plate was used for CD8 memory. To estimate repertoire size and how much clonotypes are shared between individuals, the study performed deep sequencing of blood TCR repertoires from a few healthy adults. Libraries were prepared and TCR repertoires were sequenced by different laboratories using diverse techniques, in order to increase sequencing depth and limit assay-specific biases. Each donor's leukapheresis produced roughly between roughly 0.85 and 10 billion PBMCs. Summary of the overall study and its limitations: The small number of donors limited the genetic and exposure-history diversity represented. Even with the large sequencing depth, rarefaction of the sorted-subset datasets indicated that sequencing was incomplete. Compared with non-shared clonotypes, the clonotypes found in all four sorted-subset donors had higher generation probabilities. Naive subsets generally had larger estimated clonotype richness than memory subsets did. Pairwise subsampling indicated that sequencing depth was expected to affect the degree of clonotype sharing among donors. Only blood was sampled, and tissue TCR repertoires likely differ from those in blood. Sharing across several donors was observed for around 5% of naive CD4, over 3% of naive CD8, over 2% of memory CD4, and roughly 0.4% of memory CD8 clonotypes.

The junction shows trimming of 6 bases on V and 6 bases on J, plus 8 bases between the germline ends. Including cysteine and phenylalanine, the CDR3 has 11 amino acids. The CDR3 DNA has 33 bases and is translated from base 1. For CDR1 and CDR2, the germline V gene lists MDHEN and SYDVKM. Donors were healthy HIV-negative adults with no recently reported acute infections or vaccinations. All donors were Caucasian adults living in Nashville, Tennessee, USA. CD8 memory samples combined magnetically selected CD45RO+ cells with CCR7-negative CD45RA+ effector memory (TemRA) cells. After blood collection by leukapheresis, PBMCs were isolated using Ficoll-Histopaque density gradient centrifugation and then cryopreserved in the vapor phase of liquid nitrogen. Purity and quantity of every magnetically sorted T cell population were checked by analytical flow cytometry. Each sorted fraction had its genomic DNA isolated and then quantified by UV absorbance on a Nanodrop 2000c.

Using the deep immunoSEQ assay, TCR CDR3 regions were amplified from genomic DNA by multiplex PCR. Genomic DNA extracted from each cell subset was distributed evenly over all wells of several immunoSEQ 96-well plates, and each plate served as one replicate. Each replicate PCR for sorted subsets received approximately 220 ng genomic DNA, equal to about 30,000 T cell genomes. The purified libraries were quantified using a Qubit 3.0 fluorometer, sized with a Bioanalyzer 2100, and then quantified again using the KAPA Library Quantification kit. Every immunoSEQ 96-well plate was sequenced on a separate single-read 150-cycle Illumina NextSeq 550 flow cell. In the authors' own workflow: Because the immunoSEQ output included only junctional sequences and no quality scores, the filtering could not be the same as the filtering used for full-length reads. To assign V/J genes and CDR3, sequences were annotated against IMGT germline references using PyIR, a Python wrapper for IgBLAST v1.9. Reads were removed for weak V/J assignments (E-value above 1e-6), missing CDR3, stop codons, out-of-frame junctions, or ambiguous translated residues. V3J clonotypes were defined by identical inferred V gene, J gene, and CDR3 amino acid sequence. To compute the percentage overlap between repertoires, the number of shared unique clonotypes was divided by the size of the smaller repertoire. Richness of each repertoire was evaluated using RTK rarefaction, the Chao1 estimator, and Recon v2.1 estimates of unobserved clonotypes. Generation probabilities for all TCRbeta clonotypes obtained by the gDNA method from several donors were computed using OLGA. The table comes from immuneACCESS by way of TCRdb, which keeps in-frame sequences with V and J called. Part of the clones is missing from these tables; in studies checked, under half for an unresolved V gene and the rest for unknown reasons. The DNA was the basis for D and trimming; V, J and clone size are from that table. The sample contains about 380,000 clones, approximately 96% of them found a single time. Around 0.32% of the sample is taken by the ten largest.

This clone has just one count. Its recognized antigen is unknown. Per-base quality was not reported, and no clone a single base away is much larger than it. The sequence came from a man between 25 and 39 years old in good health. The chain couples TRBV28 to TRBJ1-1, with the D gene call left open. The sample was memory CD8+ T cells sorted from blood. Taken with the paper, the label for cell subset or site translates to: CD45RO+ cells pooled with CCR7-negative TemRA cells. The nucleotide sequence is TGTGCCAGCAGGGGCGGGGCTGAAGCTTTCTTT. This sequence encodes CASRGGAEAFF.